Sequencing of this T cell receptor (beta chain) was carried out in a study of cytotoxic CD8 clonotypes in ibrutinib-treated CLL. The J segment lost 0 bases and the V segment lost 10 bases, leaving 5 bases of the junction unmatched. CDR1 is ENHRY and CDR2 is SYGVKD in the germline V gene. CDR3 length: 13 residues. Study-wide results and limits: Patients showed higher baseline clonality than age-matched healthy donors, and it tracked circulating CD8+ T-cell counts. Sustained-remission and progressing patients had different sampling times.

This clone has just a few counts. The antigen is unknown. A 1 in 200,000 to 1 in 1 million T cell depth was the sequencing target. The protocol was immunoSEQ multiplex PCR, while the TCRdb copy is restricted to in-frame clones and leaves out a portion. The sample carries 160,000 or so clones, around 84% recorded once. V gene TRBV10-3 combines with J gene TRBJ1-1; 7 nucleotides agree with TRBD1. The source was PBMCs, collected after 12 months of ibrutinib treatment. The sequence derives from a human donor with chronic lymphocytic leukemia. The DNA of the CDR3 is TGTGCCACACAACAGGGGTTGAACACTGAAGCTTTCTTT. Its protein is CATQQGLNTEAFF.